The 16 T cell receptor beta chains given below trace back to one sample, sequenced in a study of blood T cell repertoires in COVID-19. The data were produced by immunoSEQ multiplex PCR, yet TCRdb's version contains in-frame clones alone and is incomplete. The table has around 210,000 clones, around nine tenths seen once. The sequenced sample was peripheral blood. Receptors were obtained from a man aged 18 to 30 with active or convalescent COVID-19.

V usage is TRBV11-2 and J usage is TRBJ1-6; D perhaps matches TRBD1 (6 bases). The CDR3 has 20 residues. CDR1 and CDR2 from the germline V gene are SGHAT and FQNNGV. V was shortened by 0 bases and J by 2 bases, with 20 bases between the two germline ends. Here the CDR3 DNA reads TGTGCCAGCAGCTTAGAGGGGGACATTAGCTTGGGCGCCTATAATTCACCCCTCCACTTT. It yields the protein CASSLEGDISLGAYNSPLHF. The whole variable domain, remainder taken from reference TRBV11-2 and TRBJ1-6, is EAGVAQSPRYKIIEKRQSVAFWCNPISGHATLYWYQQILGQGPKLLIQFQNNGVVDDSQLPKDRFSAERLKGVDSTLKIQPAKLEDSAVYLCASSLEGDISLGAYNSPLHFGNGTRLTVT.

The chain carries TRBV6-6 and TRBJ2-5; 7 bases align to TRBD2. Trimming at V came to 7 bases and at J to 4 bases, leaving 9 bases not matched to a gene. There are 14 residues in the CDR3. Germline V gene lookup returns CDR1 MNHNY and CDR2 SVGAGI (reference sequence). CDR3 bases: TGTGCCAGCATGCGGGAGAATCCTCCAGAGACCCAGTACTTC. It encodes CASMRENPPETQYF.

V usage is TRBV12-3 or TRBV12-4 and J usage is TRBJ2-5; D remains unclear. Trimming shortened V by 6 bases and J by 5 bases, and 13 bases separated the two germline ends. The length of the CDR3 is 13 residues. The CDR3 here is CASRPTGLETQYF. The CDR3 region has the DNA TGTGCCAGCAGACCTACCGGTCTGGAGACCCAGTACTTC.

The chain has TRBV14 and TRBJ2-1; D is perhaps TRBD1 (5 bases). This CDR3 is 16 amino acids long. Trimming removed 1 base at V and 3 bases at J, with 13 bases between. Per the germline V gene, CDR1 is SGHDN and CDR2 is FVKESK. This chain's CDR3 is CASSQGPARGYNEQFF. The DNA for the CDR3 is TGTGCCAGCAGCCAAGGCCCGGCTAGGGGCTACAATGAGCAGTTCTTC.

CDR3 sequence reads: CASSFRDRAPNEQFF. The CDR3 DNA sequence: TGTGCCAGCAGCTTCCGGGACAGGGCCCCAAATGAGCAGTTCTTC. V and J are TRBV14 and TRBJ2-1; 9 bases agree with TRBD1. The junction had 9 bases not matched to a gene; V was cut back by 5 bases and J by 7 bases. The CDR3 sequence is 15 residues long. Germline CDR1 is SGHDN and CDR2 is FVKESK.

The CDR3 here is CASSLERGSGSSVNSPLHF. CDR3 coding DNA: TGTGCCAGCAGCTTAGAAAGAGGTAGCGGGAGTAGTGTTAATTCACCCCTCCACTTT. The chain joins TRBV11-3 to TRBJ1-6; no firm D call. V was cut by 0 bases and J by 6 bases, with 21 bases left in between. Germline V gene sequence: CDR1 SGHNT, CDR2 YENEEA. CDR3 size: 19 residues.

The J gene is TRBJ2-1, the V gene TRBV4-1; 9 bases align to TRBD2. Germline loops: CDR1 MGHRA, CDR2 YSYEKL. The CDR3 runs to 18 residues. V trimming: 0 bases; J trimming: 7 bases; junction bases outside the gene matches: 13. This chain's CDR3 is CASSQENGLAGFSNEQFF. Here the CDR3 DNA reads TGCGCCAGCAGCCAAGAGAATGGCCTAGCGGGATTTTCTAATGAGCAGTTCTTC.

This chain links TRBV19 with TRBJ1-5; D gene ambiguous. Per the germline V gene, CDR1 is LNHDA and CDR2 is SQIVND (reference sequence). V was clipped by 8 bases and J by 6 bases, with 11 bases between them. CDR3 size: 12 residues. In DNA form, the CDR3 reads TGTGCCAGTGCCCTCTATGGTCAGCCCCAGCATTTT. This translates into CASALYGQPQHF.

The J gene is TRBJ2-3, the V gene TRBV11-2; 8 bases agree with TRBD2. Germline trimming cut 3 bases from V and 0 bases from J; bases unmatched to any gene: 2. This CDR3 has 15 residues. Germline V CDR1 and CDR2: SGHAT, FQNNGV. The CDR3, as DNA: TGTGCCAGCAGCTTGGCGGGAGGAAGCACAGATACGCAGTATTTT. It specifies CASSLAGGSTDTQYF.

The chain is built from TRBV27 and TRBJ1-2; 7 bases align to TRBD1. The junction had 11 bases not matched to a gene; V was cut back by 5 bases and J by 8 bases. The CDR3 sequence is 14 residues long. Germline lookup yields CDR1 MNHEY and CDR2 SMNVEV (reference sequence). CDR3 sequence: CASSPSGGIRGYTF. The CDR3 nucleotides are TGTGCCAGCAGTCCGTCAGGGGGGATTAGGGGCTACACCTTC.

The CDR3 DNA reads as TGTGCCAGCACTCTGGCAGGCACAGATACGCAGTATTTT. This gives the protein CASTLAGTDTQYF. This chain links TRBV5-4 with TRBJ2-3; no firm D call. Trimming pared 6 bases from V and 1 base from J, leaving 9 bases between. The germline V gene encodes CDR1 SGHNT and CDR2 YYREEE (reference sequence). This CDR3 comprises 13 residues. Filled out from reference TRBV5-4 and TRBJ2-3, the complete variable domain reads ETGVTQSPTHLIKTRGQQVTLRCSSQSGHNTVSWYQQALGQGPQFIFQYYREEENGRGNFPPRFSGLQFPNYSSELNVNALELDDSALYLCASTLAGTDTQYFGPGTRLTVL.

The chain uses TRBV15 and TRBJ1-1; D not certain. Germline V gene data show CDR1 as LNHNV and CDR2 as YYDKDF (reference sequence). The CDR3 extends over 14 amino acids. V lost 0 bases and J 4 bases, leaving 9 bases between the germline ends. The CDR3 here is CATSRDGESTEAFF. The CDR3 DNA sequence: TGTGCCACCAGCAGAGATGGGGAGAGCACTGAAGCTTTCTTT.

The chain carries TRBV11-2 and TRBJ2-1; tentatively, D is TRBD2 (6 bases). The ends were cut back, 5 bases at V and 8 bases at J, with 16 bases in the middle. The CDR3 consists of 14 residues. The germline gives CDR1 SGHAT, CDR2 FQNNGV. The CDR3 coding sequence is TGTGCCAGCAGCATTCCCGGGAGAAGGGATGAGCAGTTCTTC. It codes for CASSIPGRRDEQFF. Supplemented by reference TRBV11-2 and TRBJ2-1, the full variable domain reads EAGVAQSPRYKIIEKRQSVAFWCNPISGHATLYWYQQILGQGPKLLIQFQNNGVVDDSQLPKDRFSAERLKGVDSTLKIQPAKLEDSAVYLCASSIPGRRDEQFFGPGTRLTVL.

V usage is TRBV28 and J usage is TRBJ2-3; D unclear. The V and J ends lost 10 bases and 4 bases respectively, with 18 bases between them. The CDR3 runs 14 residues. Germline values: CDR1 MDHEN, CDR2 SYDVKM. CDR3 nucleotide sequence: TGTGCCACAATCTTAACCCCCCAGGCAGATACGCAGTATTTT. Amino acid sequence: CATILTPQADTQYF.

V and J are TRBV5-4 and TRBJ2-2; unclear D gene. The CDR3 sequence is 13 residues long. V was pared by 4 bases and J by 4 bases, with 8 bases between. CDR1 is SGHNT and CDR2 is YYREEE in the germline V gene (reference sequence). CDR3 loop: CASSVESTGELFF. The CDR3, as DNA: TGTGCCAGCAGCGTTGAGAGCACCGGGGAGCTGTTTTTT.

The genes are TRBV5-6 and TRBJ1-5; 7 bases are a match to TRBD1. Germline CDR1 SGHDT, CDR2 YYEEEE. Trimming cost V 1 base and J 6 bases; bases outside gene matches: 7. CDR3 size: 15 residues. For the CDR3, the DNA is TGTGCCAGCAGCTTGCAAGACAGGGTGCGTCAGCCCCAGCATTTT. Translating it yields CASSLQDRVRQPQHF.